This T cell receptor beta chain was captured in a study of T cell changes during pregnancy in multiple sclerosis. The repertoire was sequenced with immunoSEQ multiplex PCR; TCRdb's copy has only in-frame clones and lacks some. Of 40,000 or so clones in the sample, less than 95% were seen once. Trimming removed 6 bases from V and 4 bases from J; junction bases left unmatched: 8. This CDR3 is 14 amino acids long. CDR1 is MNHEY and CDR2 is SMNVEV in the germline V gene (reference sequence). The chain carries TRBV27 and TRBJ2-7; TRBD1 agrees at 8 bases. The receptor was derived from a female donor with multiple sclerosis, enrolled in a pregnancy study. The source was CD8+ T cells from peripheral blood mononuclear cells, collected in the first trimester of pregnancy. The CDR3 DNA reads TGTGCCAGCAGGACGGACAGGGCAAGTTACGAGCAGTACTTC. Its translation is CASRTDRASYEQYF.